This T cell receptor beta chain appears in the sequencing data of a study of cytomegalovirus exposure and HLA in healthy donors. Comments on this clone: Its antigen is undetermined.

With 4 bases clipped from V and 2 bases from J, the junction kept 7 bases outside the gene matches. This CDR3 has 16 amino acids. The germline CDR1 and CDR2 sequences are SGHNT and YYREEE (reference sequence). Study conclusions and caveats: With later analysis, a missense DCLRE1C variant became linked to TCR beta V- and J-gene trimming.

This PCR relied on a set of 60 Vbeta primers and 13 Jbeta primers. TCRdb's copy holds only in-frame clones and misses some; the assay was immunoSEQ multiplex PCR. The sample data list some 150,000 clones. Sequenced input: PBMCs. The V and J genes are TRBV5-4 and TRBJ2-5; 11 bases are a match to TRBD2. This clonotype was sampled from a woman in her late teens or twenties in good health and CMV-seropositive. CDR3 coding DNA: TGTGCCAGCAGCAGGATAGCGGGGGGGCAACAAGAGACCCAGTACTTC. Its translation: CASSRIAGGQQETQYF. Combining the CDR3 with reference TRBV5-4 and TRBJ2-5 gives the whole variable domain ETGVTQSPTHLIKTRGQQVTLRCSSQSGHNTVSWYQQALGQGPQFIFQYYREEENGRGNFPPRFSGLQFPNYSSELNVNALELDDSALYLCASSRIAGGQQETQYFGPGTRLLVL.